This T cell receptor (beta chain) was recovered during a study of cytomegalovirus exposure and HLA in healthy donors. Study overall: Unique TCR beta sequences numbering 95 million to 130 million came from some 200 million T cells in an earlier analysis. Study results and limitations: Later work found that TCR association rates differed between HLA loci; DRB1 had the most and HLA-C the fewest. Researchers left out some V segments, among them TRBV6-2 and TRBV6-3, as indistinguishable.

60 Vbeta and 13 Jbeta primers were used in PCR. TCRdb's copy holds only in-frame clones and misses some; the assay was immunoSEQ multiplex PCR. There are 100,000 to 150,000 clones in the sample, with roughly 1.6% held by the top ten. Although they were nominally healthy when sampled, donors likely had unrecorded immune exposures. The germline gives CDR1 SGHDN, CDR2 FVKESK. The V end lost 2 bases, the J end lost 3 bases, and 16 bases lay between the germline ends. This CDR3 contains 16 residues. In the case of this clone: As yet, its antigen is unknown.

The sequencing input was PBMCs. This chain links TRBV14 with TRBJ1-2; a possible D gene is TRBD1 (5 bases). The source is a woman between 40 and 55 years old in good health and CMV-seronegative. CDR3 in amino acids: CASSQFSLWTYYGYTF. The CDR3 DNA sequence: TGTGCCAGCAGCCAATTTTCTTTGTGGACATACTATGGCTACACCTTC.